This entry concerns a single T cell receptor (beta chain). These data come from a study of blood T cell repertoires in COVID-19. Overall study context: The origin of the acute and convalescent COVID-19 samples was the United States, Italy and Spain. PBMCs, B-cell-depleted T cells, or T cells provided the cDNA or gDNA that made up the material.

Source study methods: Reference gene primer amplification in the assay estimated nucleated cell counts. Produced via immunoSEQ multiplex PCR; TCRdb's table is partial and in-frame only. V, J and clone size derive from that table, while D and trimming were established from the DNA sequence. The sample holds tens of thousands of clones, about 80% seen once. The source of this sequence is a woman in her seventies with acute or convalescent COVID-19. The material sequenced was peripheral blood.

The CDR3 here is CASSLDRGRLRTDTQYF. The CDR3 nucleotides read TGTGCCAGCAGCTTGGACAGGGGGCGCTTGCGCACAGATACGCAGTATTTT. The genes are TRBV5-6 and TRBJ2-3, with 9 bases fitting TRBD1. CDR3 length: 17 residues. The germline CDR1 and CDR2 sequences are SGHDT and YYEEEE. J was trimmed by 1 base and V by 0 bases; bases with no gene match: 6. Using reference TRBV5-6 and TRBJ2-3 for the parts outside the CDR3, the full variable domain is DAGVTQSPTHLIKTRGQQVTLRCSPKSGHDTVSWYQQALGQGPQFIFQYYEEEERQRGNFPDRFSGHQFPNYSSELNVNALLLGDSALYLCASSLDRGRLRTDTQYFGPGTRLTVL.